This TCR beta chain was profiled in a study of CD8+ T cells in alopecia areata. Study overall: Treatment comprised oral tofacitinib, 5 to 10 mg twice daily, in treated patients. General study points: Scalp lesions, especially in alopecia totalis/universalis, had higher clonality than normal scalp.

On this clone itself: The antigen remains unidentified.

Described treatment: oral pan-JAK inhibitor, 5-10 mg twice daily. In alopecia areata patients, both lesional scalp punch biopsies and peripheral blood were collected. From PBMCs, CD4+ and CD8+ T cells were sorted. In each case, RNA was isolated and then reverse transcribed into cDNA as the sequencing template. The data were produced by immunoSEQ multiplex PCR, yet TCRdb's version contains in-frame clones alone and is incomplete. The table lists over 250,000 clones, 50% to 75% of them singletons. This receptor was obtained from a human donor with alopecia areata. Sequenced material: CD4+ T cells sorted from blood, taken at week 52, from a patient treated with tofacitinib.

The CDR3 is CAWSVGTATEAFF. The CDR3 DNA reads TGTGCCTGGAGTGTCGGAACCGCCACTGAAGCTTTCTTT. V usage is TRBV30 and J usage is TRBJ1-1; D uncertain. Trimming stripped 0 bases from V and 4 bases from J, with 9 bases between. Germline CDR1 reads GTSNPN; CDR2 reads SVGIG (reference sequence). There are 13 residues in the CDR3.